Listed here are 7 T cell receptor beta chains from one sample, sequenced in a study of T cells after yellow fever vaccination. TCRdb re-called the 5' RACE reads with MiXCR, one entry per CDR3 protein. The sample holds about 210,000 distinct CDR3 sequences; more than 3% are singletons and the top ten take 3.2%. Sequences were derived from CD4+ T cells sorted from PBMCs, sampled 10 days after the yellow fever booster vaccination. All receptors derive from a man aged 18 to 35 who received the YFV17D yellow fever vaccine.

The CDR3 spells CASSSVNEKLFF. CDR3 bases: TGTGCCAGCTCATCAGTGAATGAAAAACTGTTTTTT. The gene calls are TRBV18 and TRBJ1-4; D unresolved. The CDR3 is 12 residues long. Germline V CDR1 and CDR2: KGHSH, LQKENI. V lost 5 bases, J lost 5 bases, and 6 bases lay in between.

In its sample, this clonotype was seen many times. The chain combines TRBV12-3 or TRBV12-4 with TRBJ2-5; D not resolved. The germline V and J ends were trimmed by 7 bases and 5 bases, with 8 bases remaining between them. The CDR3 is 11 residues long. CDR3 coding DNA: TGTGCCAGCACCCAAGGGGAGACCCAGTACTTC. Translation gives CASTQGETQYF.

The genes are TRBV5-6 and TRBJ2-7; D might be TRBD1 or TRBD2, each matching 6 bases. V dropped 4 bases and J dropped 3 bases, with 14 bases sitting between them. The germline CDR1 and CDR2 sequences are SGHDT and YYEEEE. CDR3 length: 14 amino acids. CDR3 in DNA: TGTGCCAGCAGCCGAGGGGGACTGGGCTACGAGCAGTACGTC. It specifies CASSRGGLGYEQYV.

The sample holds many counts of this clonotype. The chain combines TRBV5-1 with TRBJ1-5; D unresolved. The V gene lost 0 bases and the J gene lost 6 bases, with 13 bases spanning the gap. Germline V gene data show CDR1 as SGHRS and CDR2 as YFSETQ. CDR3 size: 15 residues. CDR3 bases: TGCGCCAGCAGCTTGGAGGGCCAGGAGACTCAGCCCCAGCATTTT. Amino acids: CASSLEGQETQPQHF.

In this sample, this clonotype turned up many times. The V and J genes are TRBV9 and TRBJ2-5; TRBD2 might be the D (5 bases). Germline V lookup: CDR1 SGDLS, CDR2 YYNGEE. The CDR3 is made up of 13 amino acids. Trimming shortened V by 5 bases and J by 1 base, and 9 bases separated the two germline ends. CDR3: CASSEGFQETQYF. Written as DNA, the CDR3 is TGTGCCAGCAGTGAGGGCTTCCAAGAGACCCAGTACTTC.

This chain links TRBV4-3 with TRBJ2-1, with D possibly being TRBD2 (6 bases). The CDR3 is 16 amino acids. V gave up 1 base and J gave up 3 bases, with 13 bases separating them. Germline lookup yields CDR1 LGHNA and CDR2 YSLEER. CDR3 sequence (DNA): TGCGCCAGCAGCCAAGGGGCGGGAAGATTCTACAATGAGCAGTTCTTC. This codes for CASSQGAGRFYNEQFF.

There are a few counts of this clonotype. In DNA, the CDR3 is TGTGCCAGCAGCTTATCCACGTTAAATGAAAAACTGTTTTTT. Its translation is CASSLSTLNEKLFF. This sequence joins TRBV7-6 and TRBJ1-4; unclear D gene. V was shortened by 2 bases and J by 5 bases, with 9 bases between the two germline ends. This CDR3 region has 14 residues. Germline values: CDR1 SGHVS, CDR2 FNYEAQ.